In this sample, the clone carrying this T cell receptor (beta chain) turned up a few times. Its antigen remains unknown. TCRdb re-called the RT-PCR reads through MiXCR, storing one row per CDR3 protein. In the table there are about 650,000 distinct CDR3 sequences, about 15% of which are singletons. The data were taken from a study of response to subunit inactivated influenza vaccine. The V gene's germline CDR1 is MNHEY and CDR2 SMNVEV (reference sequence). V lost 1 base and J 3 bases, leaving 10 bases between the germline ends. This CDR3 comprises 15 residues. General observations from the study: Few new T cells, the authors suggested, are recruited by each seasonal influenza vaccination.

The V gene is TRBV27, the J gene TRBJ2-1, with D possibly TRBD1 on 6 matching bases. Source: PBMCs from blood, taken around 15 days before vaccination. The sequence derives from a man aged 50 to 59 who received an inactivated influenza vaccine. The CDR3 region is CASSLLQGHYNEQFF. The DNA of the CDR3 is TGTGCCAGCAGTTTATTACAGGGCCACTACAATGAGCAGTTCTTC.